Following are 24 T cell receptor beta chains from one sample sequenced in a study of CD8 T cell repertoires and HIV-1 epitope variants. No antigens are known for them. Profiling relied on immunoSEQ multiplex PCR, and the TCRdb table lists in-frame clones only, not all of them. This sample has about 5,800 clones; about 65% occur once, and the top ten carry about two fifths. The material sequenced was cultured CD8+ T cells derived from PBMCs. The source is a male donor with HIV.

The chain has TRBV28 and TRBJ2-2; possibly TRBD2 for D (5 bases). The CDR3 is made up of 14 amino acids. Germline values: CDR1 MDHEN, CDR2 SYDVKM. The V end was cut by 11 bases, the J end by 4 bases, with 17 bases between. The CDR3 here is CADSVSGLTGELFF. Written as DNA, the CDR3 is TGTGCCGATTCCGTAAGCGGACTCACCGGGGAGCTGTTTTTT.

This chain connects TRBV7-2 to TRBJ2-7, with D unresolved. The V gene's germline CDR1 is SGHTA and CDR2 FQGNSA. V was clipped by 5 bases and J by 3 bases, with 11 bases between them. This CDR3 region has 13 residues. CDR3: CASSLHRDYEQYF. DNA for the CDR3: TGTGCCAGCAGCCTCCATAGAGACTACGAGCAGTACTTC.

This clone is categorized as medium-sized. Other DNA variants within this sample encode the same CDR3. CDR3 nucleotide sequence: TGTGCCAGCTCACCAGGGGCGAACACTGAAGCTTTCTTT. Protein: CASSPGANTEAFF. V gene TRBV18 combines with J gene TRBJ1-1; possible D gene TRBD1, 5 bases. The V gene's germline CDR1 is KGHSH and CDR2 LQKENI. V shed 2 bases and J shed 1 base, with 5 bases lying between them. The CDR3 is 13 amino acids.

The chain recombines TRBV9 with TRBJ2-1; TRBD2 is a possible D gene (5 bases). Trimming removed 7 bases from V and 7 bases from J, with 15 bases in between. This CDR3 has 13 residues. Germline V lookup: CDR1 SGDLS, CDR2 YYNGEE. The CDR3 sequence is CASSGLRRNEQFF. In DNA, the CDR3 is TGTGCCAGCTCAGGTCTGAGGAGGAATGAGCAGTTCTTC. The variable domain in full, with the rest retrieved from reference TRBV9 and TRBJ2-1, is DSGVTQTPKHLITATGQRVTLRCSPRSGDLSVYWYQQSLDQGLQFLIQYYNGEERAKGNILERFSAQQFPDLHSELNLSSLELGDSALYFCASSGLRRNEQFFGPGTRLTVL.

The chain links TRBV19 to TRBJ1-1; D is unresolved. Germline V gene sequence: CDR1 LNHDA, CDR2 SQIVND (reference sequence). CDR3 size: 14 residues. Trimming removed 3 bases from V and 1 base from J, with 9 bases in between. CDR3 in amino acids: CASSILQENTEAFF. The CDR3 DNA reads TGTGCCAGTAGTATTCTGCAGGAGAACACTGAAGCTTTCTTT.

The chain uses TRBV28 and TRBJ1-2; no firm D call. Germline V CDR1 and CDR2: MDHEN, SYDVKM. V was clipped by 1 base and J by 0 bases, with 6 bases between them. The CDR3 consists of 14 residues. The CDR3 sequence: CASSLFTSNYGYTF. CDR3 nucleotides: TGTGCCAGCAGTTTATTCACCTCTAACTATGGCTACACCTTC.

This clone was counted only a few times. This rearrangement joins TRBV7-9 to TRBJ1-5, with D maybe TRBD1 (5 bases). Germline V gene lookup returns CDR1 SEHNR and CDR2 FQNEAQ (reference sequence). This CDR3 is 15 amino acids long. V was pared by 0 bases and J by 1 base, with 7 bases between. CDR3 amino acids: CASSLAGDSNQPQHF. In DNA form, the CDR3 reads TGTGCCAGCAGCTTAGCGGGGGACAGCAATCAGCCCCAGCATTTT.

This clone was found a few times. The rearrangement uses TRBV7-9 and TRBJ2-1; 10 bases agree with TRBD2. The V gene end was trimmed by 2 bases and the J gene end by 0 bases; junction bases not matched to a gene: 4. This CDR3 region has 17 residues. Germline V lookup: CDR1 SEHNR, CDR2 FQNEAQ (reference sequence). The DNA of the CDR3 is TGTGCCAGCAGCTTAATAGCGGGGGGTGGCTCCTACAATGAGCAGTTCTTC. This gives the protein CASSLIAGGGSYNEQFF.

Note on this clone: Its ends do not fully match the called genes, so a read error is possible. The V and J genes are TRBV4-3 and TRBJ1-2; D not certain. Germline V gene data show CDR1 as LGHNA and CDR2 as YSLEER. The CDR3 is 11 amino acids. The CDR3 sequence is CASSQGIVVAF. The CDR3 nucleotides read TGCGCCAGCAGCCAAGGGATCGTCGTAGCCTTC.

The chain is built from TRBV4-1 and TRBJ1-5; maybe TRBD1 (6 bases). CDR3 length: 15 amino acids. Trimming pared 0 bases from V and 6 bases from J, leaving 12 bases between. CDR1 and CDR2 from the germline V gene are MGHRA and YSYEKL. The CDR3 region is CASSQDVGGTQPQHF. In nucleotides, the CDR3 is TGCGCCAGCAGCCAAGACGTCGGGGGCACTCAGCCCCAGCATTTT.

This clone was detected once. The chain joins TRBV7-9 to TRBJ1-2; 7 bases are shared with TRBD1. The CDR3 has 17 amino acids. J was trimmed by 8 bases and V by 5 bases; bases with no gene match: 20. Germline-derived CDR1 and CDR2 are SEHNR and FQNEAQ (reference sequence). In nucleotides, the CDR3 is TGTGCCAGCAGCCCAGCGACAGGGCCACCAGCAGGACACGGCTACACCTTC. Protein product: CASSPATGPPAGHGYTF. Using reference TRBV7-9 and TRBJ1-2 for the parts outside the CDR3, the full variable domain is DTGVSQNPRHKITKRGQNVTFRCDPISEHNRLYWYRQTLGQGPEFLTYFQNEAQLEKSRLLSDRFSAERPKGSFSTLEIQRTEQGDSAMYLCASSPATGPPAGHGYTFGSGTRLTVV.

J is TRBJ2-2 and V is TRBV6-1; D may correspond to TRBD1 or TRBD2 (5 bases each). CDR3 length: 13 amino acids. Germline V gene lookup returns CDR1 MNHNS and CDR2 SASEGT. V lost 7 bases, J lost 7 bases, and 13 bases lay in between. CDR3 in amino acids: CASKPGTNGELFF. CDR3 nucleotides: TGTGCCAGCAAGCCCGGGACCAACGGGGAGCTGTTTTTT.

This clone was found once. CDR3 in DNA: TGCAGCGTTGTTGCGGCGGCTAGCGAAGGCGGGGAGCTGTTTTTT. Translation: CSVVAAASEGGELFF. This chain uses TRBV29-1 with TRBJ2-2, with D maybe TRBD2 (6 bases). CDR1 is SQVTM and CDR2 is ANQGSEA in the germline V gene. The CDR3 is 15 amino acids. Trimming cost V 4 bases and J 7 bases, with 19 bases left between them.

This clone has just one count. V usage is TRBV28 and J usage is TRBJ1-1; D not resolved. Germline CDR1 MDHEN, CDR2 SYDVKM. This CDR3 has 15 residues. V lost 2 bases and J 4 bases, leaving 14 bases between the germline ends. Written as DNA, the CDR3 is TGTGCCAGCAGTTTAGGTCCCCTATCCAGCACTGAAGCTTTCTTT. Protein sequence: CASSLGPLSSTEAFF.

The chain combines TRBV7-5 with TRBJ2-7; the table gives TRBD2 as D, unverified against the DNA. TRBV7-5 is labeled a pseudogene. The CDR3 sequence is 12 residues long. This CDR3 reads CASSLRAGEQYF. The DNA for the CDR3 is TGTGCCAGCAGCTTACGAGCGGGCGAGCAGTACTTC.

This rearrangement joins TRBV2 to TRBJ2-3; 11 positions agree with TRBD2. The CDR3 sequence is 17 residues long. The ends lost 4 bases at V and 1 base at J; junction bases unmatched: 7. Germline lookup yields CDR1 SNHLY and CDR2 FYNNEI. In DNA, the CDR3 is TGTGCCAGCAGTGGACTAGCGGGGAACCAGGGCACAGATACGCAGTATTTT. Translated: CASSGLAGNQGTDTQYF.

The chain joins TRBV6-1 to TRBJ2-3, with 13 bases lining up with TRBD2. In germline, CDR1 is MNHNS, CDR2 SASEGT. V dropped 3 bases and J dropped 4; count of bases not matched to a gene: 1. The CDR3 length is 15 residues. The CDR3 DNA follows: TGTGCCAGCAGTGAGACTAGCGGGAGGCCAGATACGCAGTATTTT. Translation gives CASSETSGRPDTQYF.

The rearrangement links TRBV27 to TRBJ2-3; 9 bases agree with TRBD2. Germline CDR1 and CDR2: MNHEY and SMNVEV (reference sequence). The CDR3 is made up of 15 amino acids. V gave up 5 bases and J gave up 8 bases; unmatched junction bases: 11. The CDR3 sequence is CASSRASGVVATQYF. CDR3 sequence (DNA): TGTGCCAGCAGTCGGGCTAGCGGGGTGGTAGCTACGCAGTATTTT.

This chain links TRBV28 with TRBJ2-2, with 10 nucleotides matching TRBD1. Germline V gives CDR1 MDHEN, CDR2 SYDVKM. V lost 5 bases, J lost 5 bases, and 5 bases stayed unmatched. The CDR3 contains 15 residues. The CDR3 loop reads CASSVTGGATGELFF. CDR3 nucleotide sequence: TGTGCCAGCAGTGTGACAGGGGGCGCGACCGGGGAGCTGTTTTTT.

The rearrangement links TRBV5-6 to TRBJ1-1; D call uncertain. The CDR3 has 12 residues. The germline CDR1 and CDR2 sequences are SGHDT and YYEEEE. V was trimmed by 0 bases and J by 3 bases, leaving 3 bases between them. The CDR3 sequence: CASSLVDTEAFF. As DNA, the CDR3 is TGTGCCAGCAGCTTGGTGGACACTGAAGCTTTCTTT.

This clone was detected only once. The chain combines TRBV6-5 with TRBJ2-1; D could derive from TRBD1 or TRBD2 (5 bases each). The CDR3 runs to 15 residues. With 4 bases removed from V and 1 base from J, the gap between germline ends came to 11 bases. CDR1 is MNHEY and CDR2 is SVGAGI in the germline V gene. CDR3 in amino acids: CASSFEGPSYNEQFF. In DNA, the CDR3 is TGTGCCAGCAGTTTCGAGGGGCCTTCCTACAATGAGCAGTTCTTC.

V is TRBV11-1 and J is TRBJ2-7, with 9 bases matching TRBD2. The CDR3 is 14 residues long. V was clipped by 1 base and J by 5 bases; unmatched bases: 3. Germline V gene data show CDR1 as SGHAT and CDR2 as FQDESV (reference sequence). The CDR3 here is CASSLVPSGNEQYF. DNA of the CDR3: TGTGCCAGCAGCTTAGTGCCTAGCGGGAACGAGCAGTACTTC.

The chain couples TRBV19 to TRBJ2-2; D not resolved. V was clipped by 1 base and J by 0 bases, with 6 bases between them. The CDR3 spans 15 residues. Per germline, CDR1 LNHDA and CDR2 SQIVND (reference sequence). The CDR3 loop is CASSIGGSNTGELFF. The CDR3, as DNA: TGTGCCAGTAGTATAGGTGGGTCGAACACCGGGGAGCTGTTTTTT.

This chain connects TRBV6-5 to TRBJ2-1; 11 bases match TRBD2. Germline CDR1 MNHEY, CDR2 SVGAGI. The ends lost 3 bases at V and 7 bases at J; junction bases unmatched: 8. This CDR3 contains 16 residues. The CDR3 loop reads CASSYDPSGGRNEQFF. The CDR3 nucleotides read TGTGCCAGCAGTTATGATCCTAGCGGGGGGAGAAATGAGCAGTTCTTC.